The 19 T cell receptor beta chains below all came from one sample that was sequenced in a study of blood T cell repertoires in COVID-19. Assay: immunoSEQ multiplex PCR; the TCRdb copy retains only in-frame clones and omits some. The sample lists approximately 150,000 clones, 65% to 90% occurring once. Sequencing used peripheral blood. These receptors originate from a woman aged 45-65 years in a cohort sampled during active or convalescent COVID-19.

The chain uses TRBV2 and TRBJ2-2, with D uncertain. CDR1 SNHLY and CDR2 FYNNEI come from the germline V gene. V dropped 2 bases and J dropped 2 bases, with 6 bases sitting between them. The CDR3 contains 14 residues. The CDR3 nucleotides read TGTGCCAGCAGTGAAAACAGCAACACCGGGGAGCTGTTTTTT. It encodes CASSENSNTGELFF.

This rearrangement joins TRBV6-5 to TRBJ2-1, with D maybe TRBD1 (6 bases). Trimming removed 6 bases at V and 9 bases at J, with 21 bases between. This CDR3 has 15 residues. CDR1 is MNHEY and CDR2 is SVGAGI in the germline V gene. CDR3 nucleotide sequence: TGTGCCAGCAGAAGGACAGCCCTTGTATTTGGTGAGCAGTTCTTC. This sequence encodes CASRRTALVFGEQFF.

V and J are TRBV27 and TRBJ1-6; unclear D gene. The V gene's germline CDR1 is MNHEY and CDR2 SMNVEV (reference sequence). This CDR3 contains 16 residues. V was trimmed by 0 bases and J by 6 bases, leaving 12 bases between them. The CDR3, as DNA: TGTGCCAGCAGTTTATCAGCCGGGTTGGGTAATTCACCCCTCCACTTT. This codes for CASSLSAGLGNSPLHF.

This clone occurred many times. V and J are TRBV4-1 and TRBJ1-6; perhaps TRBD1 as D (5 bases). Between the trimmed V and J ends, which lost 1 base and 0 bases, there was a span of 10 bases. The CDR3 is 17 amino acids. CDR1 is MGHRA, CDR2 YSYEKL, per germline. CDR3 residues: CASSQGQISSYNSPLHF. In DNA, the CDR3 is TGCGCCAGCAGCCAAGGACAGATTAGCTCCTATAATTCACCCCTCCACTTT.

The chain links TRBV7-9 to TRBJ2-2; tentative D call: TRBD2 (5 bases). This CDR3 contains 15 residues. The V end was cut by 3 bases, the J end by 0 bases, with 8 bases between. Germline V gives CDR1 SEHNR, CDR2 FQNEAQ (reference sequence). This chain's CDR3 is CASSFGSANTGELFF. The CDR3 nucleotides read TGTGCCAGCAGCTTTGGGAGCGCGAACACCGGGGAGCTGTTTTTT. Combining the CDR3 with reference TRBV7-9 and TRBJ2-2 gives the whole variable domain DTGVSQNPRHKITKRGQNVTFRCDPISEHNRLYWYRQTLGQGPEFLTYFQNEAQLEKSRLLSDRFSAERPKGSFSTLEIQRTEQGDSAMYLCASSFGSANTGELFFGEGSRLTVL.

This clone was found once. The rearrangement links TRBV5-1 to TRBJ2-7; 9 nucleotides agree with TRBD1. The CDR3 has 15 amino acids. Looked up from germline, CDR1 is SGHRS and CDR2 is YFSETQ. Trimming cost V 6 bases and J 1 base; bases outside gene matches: 8. CDR3 protein: CASTPGTGPSYEQYF. DNA of the CDR3: TGCGCCAGCACTCCAGGGACAGGGCCTTCCTACGAGCAGTACTTC.

This clone was recorded only once. The genes are TRBV6-6 and TRBJ2-1; 7 positions agree with TRBD1. Germline CDR1 and CDR2: MNHNY and SVGAGI (reference sequence). Losses at the gene ends were 6 bases for V and 4 bases for J; bases not matched to a gene: 12. This CDR3 has 16 residues. CDR3 in amino acids: CASRQQGTIFYNEQFF. The CDR3 nucleotides are TGTGCCAGCAGGCAACAGGGGACGATTTTTTACAATGAGCAGTTCTTC.

The chain couples TRBV19 to TRBJ1-1; TRBD1 matches at 11 bases. The CDR3 runs 16 residues. Germline-derived CDR1 and CDR2 are LNHDA and SQIVND (reference sequence). Trimming at V came to 5 bases and at J to 2 bases, leaving 7 bases not matched to a gene. DNA of the CDR3: TGTGCCAGTAGTCCGCGGACAGGGGGCGCTAACACTGAAGCTTTCTTT. Its protein product is CASSPRTGGANTEAFF.

This chain joins TRBV19 and TRBJ2-2; D is possibly TRBD2 (5 bases). The CDR3 has 16 residues. Germline loops: CDR1 LNHDA, CDR2 SQIVND (reference sequence). Trimming took off 3 bases at V and 4 bases at J, with 15 bases between the two ends. DNA for the CDR3: TGTGCCAGTAGTATCCAACTAGATCCGAGCACCGGGGAGCTGTTTTTT. Translated, it gives CASSIQLDPSTGELFF. The whole variable domain, remainder taken from reference TRBV19 and TRBJ2-2, is DGGITQSPKYLFRKEGQNVTLSCEQNLNHDAMYWYRQDPGQGLRLIYYSQIVNDFQKGDIAEGYSVSREKKESFPLTVTSAQKNPTAFYLCASSIQLDPSTGELFFGEGSRLTVL.

The gene calls are TRBV7-2 and TRBJ2-6; a weak D match, TRBD1 (5 bases). From germline, CDR1 is SGHTA and CDR2 FQGNSA. This CDR3 spans 17 amino acids. V was clipped by 3 bases and J by 2 bases, with 14 bases between them. In nucleotides, the CDR3 is TGTGCCAGCAGCTTTCGTCAGGGCTTCGCTGGGGCCAACGTCCTGACTTTC. Translated: CASSFRQGFAGANVLTF.

V gene TRBV9 combines with J gene TRBJ2-7, with 15 bases that match TRBD2. Germline CDR1 and CDR2: SGDLS and YYNGEE. V lost 2 bases to trimming and J lost 0 bases; unmatched junction nucleotides: 3. The CDR3 extends over 17 amino acids. The CDR3 loop is CASSVGTSGGSSYEQYF. CDR3 sequence (DNA): TGTGCCAGCAGCGTCGGGACTAGCGGGGGGAGCTCCTACGAGCAGTACTTC.

This clone came up a few times. This chain uses TRBV19 with TRBJ1-5; no reliable D call. The CDR3 runs 12 residues. Germline CDR1 is LNHDA and CDR2 is SQIVND (reference sequence). With 4 bases removed from V and 5 bases from J, the gap between germline ends came to 6 bases. CDR3 residues: CASSTRDQPQHF. The CDR3 DNA follows: TGTGCCAGTAGTACCCGGGATCAGCCCCAGCATTTT.

This sequence joins TRBV19 and TRBJ1-1; 9 bases line up with TRBD1. The CDR3 contains 14 residues. Germline CDR1 is LNHDA and CDR2 is SQIVND (reference sequence). The ends lost 5 bases at V and 4 bases at J; junction bases unmatched: 5. This CDR3 reads CASSPTGGGTEAFF. DNA for the CDR3: TGTGCCAGTAGTCCGACAGGGGGAGGCACTGAAGCTTTCTTT.

In its sample, this clone was seen a few times. The CDR3 loop reads CASSYRDSSNEKLFF. CDR3 sequence (DNA): TGTGCCAGCAGTTACCGGGACAGCTCTAATGAAAAACTGTTTTTT. The rearrangement uses TRBV6-5 and TRBJ1-4; the match to TRBD1 covers 7 bases. J lost 3 bases, V lost 2 bases, and 3 bases had no gene match. The CDR3 has 15 residues. In germline, CDR1 is MNHEY, CDR2 SVGAGI.

V is TRBV7-8 and J is TRBJ2-3; unclear D gene. The germline V gene encodes CDR1 SGHVS and CDR2 FQNEAQ. V was shortened by 2 bases and J by 4 bases, with 7 bases between the two germline ends. The CDR3 sequence is 13 residues long. The CDR3 region has the DNA TGTGCCAGCAGCTTAAAGCAACCAGATACGCAGTATTTT. Translation gives CASSLKQPDTQYF.

The chain recombines TRBV11-2 with TRBJ1-1; 8 nucleotides align to TRBD1. Germline V gene data show CDR1 as SGHAT and CDR2 as FQNNGV. The CDR3 contains 13 residues. Trimming at V came to 7 bases and at J to 5 bases, leaving 6 bases not matched to a gene. The CDR3 is CASTYRGRTEAFF. As DNA, the CDR3 is TGTGCCAGCACCTACAGGGGGAGAACTGAAGCTTTCTTT.

The CDR3 here is CASRWTGADQPQHF. CDR3 coding DNA: TGTGCCAGCAGGTGGACAGGGGCGGATCAGCCCCAGCATTTT. V is TRBV2 and J is TRBJ1-5; TRBD1 matches at 9 bases. The J segment lost 5 bases and the V segment lost 6 bases, leaving 5 bases of the junction unmatched. The CDR3 length is 14 residues. Germline CDR1 SNHLY, CDR2 FYNNEI.

This clone was recorded once. The chain recombines TRBV5-4 with TRBJ2-1; 10 bases are shared with TRBD1. This CDR3 is 17 amino acids long. J lost 3 bases, V lost 4 bases, and 10 bases had no gene match. Germline V gene data show CDR1 as SGHNT and CDR2 as YYREEE (reference sequence). The CDR3 reads CASSGRQGARSYNEQFF. The CDR3 DNA reads TGTGCCAGCAGCGGAAGACAGGGGGCAAGGAGCTACAATGAGCAGTTCTTC.

This clone was found once. The chain combines TRBV20-1 with TRBJ2-1, with 7 bases that match TRBD1. The J segment lost 15 bases and the V segment lost 6 bases, leaving 11 bases of the junction unmatched. This CDR3 is 11 amino acids long. Germline lookup yields CDR1 DFQATT and CDR2 SNEGSKA (reference sequence). The CDR3 region has the DNA TGCAGTGCCAGACGGGACAGCTCGATGTTCTTC. Translated: CSARRDSSMFF.